The clone carrying this T cell receptor (beta chain) ranks as hyperexpanded. This beta chain appears as a stray read in a library generated for alpha chains; its size is not informative. These data are taken from a study of spatial heterogeneity in lung cancer. Across the whole study: Raw reads contained each unique TCR and UMI combination more than ten times on average.

A distinct unique molecular identifier was carried by each TCR cDNA molecule. Each CDR3 protein is one row after TCRdb ran MiXCR on the 5' RACE reads. The data contain fewer than 300 distinct CDR3 sequences, about 13% of them singletons. Trimming stripped 6 bases from V and 0 bases from J, with 11 bases between. The CDR3 is made up of 13 amino acids. The germline V gene has CDR1 SQVTM and CDR2 ANQGSEA. Time point denoted: sample taken at primary tumor resection. Donation came from roughly 72 patients with untreated early-stage non-small cell lung cancer. Researchers sequenced whole RNA taken from tumor, nontumor lung or frozen PBMC without sorting.

This rearrangement joins TRBV29-1 to TRBJ1-1; no firm D call. The sequence was obtained from a male donor with early-stage non-small cell lung cancer. The specimen was normal lung tissue next to the tumor, collected at surgery. CDR3 sequence: CSVGLDLNTEAFF. Written as DNA, the CDR3 is TGCAGCGTCGGGCTTGACCTGAACACTGAAGCTTTCTTT.